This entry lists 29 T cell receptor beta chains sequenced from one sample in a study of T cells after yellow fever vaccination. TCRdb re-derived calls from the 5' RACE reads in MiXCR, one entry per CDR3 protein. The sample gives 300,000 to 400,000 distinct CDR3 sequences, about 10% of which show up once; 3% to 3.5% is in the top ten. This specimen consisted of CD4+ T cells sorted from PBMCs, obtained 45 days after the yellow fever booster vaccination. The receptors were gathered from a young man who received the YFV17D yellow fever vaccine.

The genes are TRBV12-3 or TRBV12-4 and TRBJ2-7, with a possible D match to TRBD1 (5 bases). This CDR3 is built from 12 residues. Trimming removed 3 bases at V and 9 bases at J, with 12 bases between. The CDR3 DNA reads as TGTGCCAGCAGTTTCGCAGGGATGGGGCAGTACTTC. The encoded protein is CASSFAGMGQYF.

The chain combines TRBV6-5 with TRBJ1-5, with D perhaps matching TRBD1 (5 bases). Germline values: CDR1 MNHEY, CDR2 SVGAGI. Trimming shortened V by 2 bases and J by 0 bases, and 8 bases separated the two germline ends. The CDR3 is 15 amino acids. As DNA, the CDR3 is TGTGCCAGCAGTTACGGGGGAAATAGCAATCAGCCCCAGCATTTT. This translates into CASSYGGNSNQPQHF.

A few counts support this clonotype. CDR3 in amino acids: CSAGPDGNTDTQYF. The CDR3, as DNA: TGCAGTGCGGGACCGGACGGGAACACAGATACGCAGTATTTT. The chain couples TRBV20-1 to TRBJ2-3; D is possibly TRBD1 or TRBD2 (5 bases each). Trimming pared 6 bases from V and 2 bases from J, leaving 15 bases between. The length of the CDR3 is 14 residues. Germline V gene data show CDR1 as DFQATT and CDR2 as SNEGSKA (reference sequence).

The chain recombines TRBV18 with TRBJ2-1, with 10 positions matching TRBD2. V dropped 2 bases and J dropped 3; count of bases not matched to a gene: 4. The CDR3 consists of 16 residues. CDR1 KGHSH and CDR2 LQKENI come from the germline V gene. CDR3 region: CASSPTAGGNYNEQFF. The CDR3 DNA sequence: TGTGCCAGCTCACCAACAGCGGGGGGGAACTACAATGAGCAGTTCTTC. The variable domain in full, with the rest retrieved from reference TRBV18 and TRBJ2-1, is NAGVMQNPRHLVRRRGQEARLRCSPMKGHSHVYWYRQLPEEGLKFMVYLQKENIIDESGMPKERFSAEFPKEGPSILRIQQVVRGDSAAYFCASSPTAGGNYNEQFFGPGTRLTVL.

Here the CDR3 reads CAISDSGGAWGTQYF. CDR3 coding DNA: TGTGCCATCAGTGATAGCGGGGGGGCCTGGGGGACGCAGTATTTT. V and J are TRBV10-3 and TRBJ2-3; 11 bases match TRBD2. The V segment lost 3 bases and the J segment 9 bases; nucleotides outside the gene matches: 8. Germline CDR1 and CDR2: ENHRY and SYGVKD. The CDR3 sequence is 15 residues long.

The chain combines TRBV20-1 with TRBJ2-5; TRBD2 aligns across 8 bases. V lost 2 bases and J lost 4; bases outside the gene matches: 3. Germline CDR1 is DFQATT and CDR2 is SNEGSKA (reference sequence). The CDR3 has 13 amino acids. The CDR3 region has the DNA TGCAGTGCTAGAATGGCGGGGGGAGAGACCCAGTACTTC. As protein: CSARMAGGETQYF.

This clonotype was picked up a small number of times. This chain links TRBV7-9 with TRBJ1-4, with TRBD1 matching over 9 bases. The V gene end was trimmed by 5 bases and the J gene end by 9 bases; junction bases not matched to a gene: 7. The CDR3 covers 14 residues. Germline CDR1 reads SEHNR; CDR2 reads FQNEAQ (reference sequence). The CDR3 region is CASSPGTGTQKLFF. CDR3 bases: TGTGCCAGCAGCCCTGGGACAGGGACCCAAAAACTGTTTTTT.

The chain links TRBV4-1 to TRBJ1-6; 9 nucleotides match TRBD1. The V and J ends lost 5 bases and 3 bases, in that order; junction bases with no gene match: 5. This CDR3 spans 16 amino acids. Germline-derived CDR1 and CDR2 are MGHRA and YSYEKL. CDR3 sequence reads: CASSGQGSDYNSPLHF. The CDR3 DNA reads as TGCGCCAGCAGCGGACAGGGGTCAGACTATAATTCACCCCTCCACTTT.

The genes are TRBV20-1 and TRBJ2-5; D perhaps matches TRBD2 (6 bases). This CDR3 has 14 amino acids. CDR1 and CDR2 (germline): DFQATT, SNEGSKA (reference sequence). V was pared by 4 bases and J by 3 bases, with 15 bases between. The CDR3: CSATPGGPKETQYF. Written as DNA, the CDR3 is TGCAGTGCTACCCCCGGGGGTCCCAAAGAGACCCAGTACTTC.

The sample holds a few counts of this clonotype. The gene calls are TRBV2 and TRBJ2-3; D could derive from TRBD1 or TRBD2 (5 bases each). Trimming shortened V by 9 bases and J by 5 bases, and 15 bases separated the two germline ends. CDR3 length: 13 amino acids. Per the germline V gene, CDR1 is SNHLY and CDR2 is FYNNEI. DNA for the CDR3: TGTGCCAGGTCAGAGGGGTCCAGAGATACGCAGTATTTT. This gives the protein CARSEGSRDTQYF. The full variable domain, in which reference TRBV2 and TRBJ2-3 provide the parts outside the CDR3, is EPEVTQTPSHQVTQMGQEVILRCVPISNHLYFYWYRQILGQKVEFLVSFYNNEISEKSEIFDDQFSVERPDGSNFTLKIRSTKLEDSAMYFCARSEGSRDTQYFGPGTRLTVL.

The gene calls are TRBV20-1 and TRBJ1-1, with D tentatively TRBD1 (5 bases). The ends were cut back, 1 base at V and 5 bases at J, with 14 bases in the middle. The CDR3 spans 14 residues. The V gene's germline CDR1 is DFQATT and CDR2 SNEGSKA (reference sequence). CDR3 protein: CSARAGGYRTEAFF. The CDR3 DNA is TGCAGTGCTAGAGCGGGGGGTTATAGGACTGAAGCTTTCTTT.

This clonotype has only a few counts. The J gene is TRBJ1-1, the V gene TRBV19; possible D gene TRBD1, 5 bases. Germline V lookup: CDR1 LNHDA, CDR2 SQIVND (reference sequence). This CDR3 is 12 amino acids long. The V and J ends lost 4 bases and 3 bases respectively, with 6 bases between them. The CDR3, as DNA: TGTGCCAGTAGTAAAGGGGACACTGAAGCTTTCTTT. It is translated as CASSKGDTEAFF.

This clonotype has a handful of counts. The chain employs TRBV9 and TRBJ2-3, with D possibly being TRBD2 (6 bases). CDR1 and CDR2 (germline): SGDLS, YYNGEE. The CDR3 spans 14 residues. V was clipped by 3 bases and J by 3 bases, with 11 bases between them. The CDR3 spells CASSALSGTDTQYF. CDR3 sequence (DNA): TGTGCCAGCAGCGCCCTCAGCGGGACAGATACGCAGTATTTT.

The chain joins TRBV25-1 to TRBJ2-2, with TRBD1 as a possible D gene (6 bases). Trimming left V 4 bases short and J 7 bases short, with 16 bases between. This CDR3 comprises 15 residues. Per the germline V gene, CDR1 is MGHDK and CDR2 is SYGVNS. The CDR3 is CASSGLTGKVGELFF. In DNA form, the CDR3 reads TGTGCCAGCAGTGGGCTAACAGGGAAGGTCGGGGAGCTGTTTTTT.

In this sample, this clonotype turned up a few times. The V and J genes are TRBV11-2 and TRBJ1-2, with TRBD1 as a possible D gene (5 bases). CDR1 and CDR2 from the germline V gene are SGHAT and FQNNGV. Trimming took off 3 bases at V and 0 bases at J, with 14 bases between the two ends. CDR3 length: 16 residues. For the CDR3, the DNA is TGTGCCAGCAGCTTTGGGGCAGCGGTAACTAACTATGGCTACACCTTC. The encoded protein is CASSFGAAVTNYGYTF.

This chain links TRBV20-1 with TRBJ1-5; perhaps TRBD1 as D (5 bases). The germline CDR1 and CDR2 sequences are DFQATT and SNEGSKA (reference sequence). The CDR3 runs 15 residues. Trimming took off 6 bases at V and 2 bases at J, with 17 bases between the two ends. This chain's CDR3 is CSATWGVGGNQPQHF. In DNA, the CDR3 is TGCAGTGCCACCTGGGGGGTCGGTGGCAATCAGCCCCAGCATTTT.

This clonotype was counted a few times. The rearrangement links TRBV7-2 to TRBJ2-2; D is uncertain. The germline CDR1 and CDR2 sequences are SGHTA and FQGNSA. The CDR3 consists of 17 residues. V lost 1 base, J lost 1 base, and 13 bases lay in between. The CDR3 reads CASSLGAGPMNTGELFF. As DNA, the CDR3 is TGTGCCAGCAGCTTAGGGGCAGGACCTATGAACACCGGGGAGCTGTTTTTT.

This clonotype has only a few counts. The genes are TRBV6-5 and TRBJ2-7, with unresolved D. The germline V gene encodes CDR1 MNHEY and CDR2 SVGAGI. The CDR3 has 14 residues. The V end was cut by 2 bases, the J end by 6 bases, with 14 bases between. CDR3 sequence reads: CASSYNGHISEQYF. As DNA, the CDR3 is TGTGCCAGCAGTTACAACGGGCACATATCCGAGCAGTACTTC.

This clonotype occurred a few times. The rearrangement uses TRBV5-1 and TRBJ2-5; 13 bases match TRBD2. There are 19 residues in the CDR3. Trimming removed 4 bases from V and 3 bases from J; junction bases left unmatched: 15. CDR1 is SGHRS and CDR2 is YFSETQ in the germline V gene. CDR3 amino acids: CASSLSRRTSGGSKETQYF. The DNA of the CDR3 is TGCGCCAGCAGCCTATCTCGCCGGACTAGCGGGGGCTCAAAAGAGACCCAGTACTTC.

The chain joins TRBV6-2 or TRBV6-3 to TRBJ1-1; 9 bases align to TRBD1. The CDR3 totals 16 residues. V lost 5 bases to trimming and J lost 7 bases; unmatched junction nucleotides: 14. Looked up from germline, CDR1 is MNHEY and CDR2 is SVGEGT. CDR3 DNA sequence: TGTGCCAGCAGTGAGCCTGCCGGGACAGGGTGGAGTGAAGCTTTCTTT. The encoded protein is CASSEPAGTGWSEAFF.

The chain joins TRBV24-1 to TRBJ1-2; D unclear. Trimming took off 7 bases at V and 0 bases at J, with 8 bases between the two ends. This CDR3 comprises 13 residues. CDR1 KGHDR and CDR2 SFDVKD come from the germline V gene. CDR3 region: CATSTGTNYGYTF. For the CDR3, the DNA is TGTGCCACCAGCACCGGGACTAACTATGGCTACACCTTC.

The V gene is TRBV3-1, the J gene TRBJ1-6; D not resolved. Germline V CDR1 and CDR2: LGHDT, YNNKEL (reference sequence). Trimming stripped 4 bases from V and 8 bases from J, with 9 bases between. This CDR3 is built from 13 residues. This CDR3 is CASSPSLDSPLHF. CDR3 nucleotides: TGTGCCAGCAGCCCATCCTTAGATTCACCCCTCCACTTT.

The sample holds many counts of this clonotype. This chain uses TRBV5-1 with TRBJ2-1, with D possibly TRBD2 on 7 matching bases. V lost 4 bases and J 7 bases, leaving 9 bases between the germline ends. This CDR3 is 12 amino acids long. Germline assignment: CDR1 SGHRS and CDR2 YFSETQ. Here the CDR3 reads CASSEGGNEQFF. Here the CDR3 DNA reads TGCGCCAGCAGCGAGGGGGGGAATGAGCAGTTCTTC.

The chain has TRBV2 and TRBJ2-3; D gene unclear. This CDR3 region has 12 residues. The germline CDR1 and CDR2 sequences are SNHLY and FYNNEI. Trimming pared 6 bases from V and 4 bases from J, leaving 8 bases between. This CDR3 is CASRVLSDTQYF. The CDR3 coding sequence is TGTGCCAGCAGGGTCCTTTCAGATACGCAGTATTTT. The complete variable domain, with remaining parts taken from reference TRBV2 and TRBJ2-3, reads EPEVTQTPSHQVTQMGQEVILRCVPISNHLYFYWYRQILGQKVEFLVSFYNNEISEKSEIFDDQFSVERPDGSNFTLKIRSTKLEDSAMYFCASRVLSDTQYFGPGTRLTVL.

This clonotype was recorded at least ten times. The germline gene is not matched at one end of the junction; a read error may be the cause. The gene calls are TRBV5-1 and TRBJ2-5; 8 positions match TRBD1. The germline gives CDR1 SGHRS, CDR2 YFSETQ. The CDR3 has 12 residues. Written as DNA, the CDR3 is TGTGCCAGCAGCACAGGGGGGGAGACCCAGTACTTC. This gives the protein CASSTGGETQYF.

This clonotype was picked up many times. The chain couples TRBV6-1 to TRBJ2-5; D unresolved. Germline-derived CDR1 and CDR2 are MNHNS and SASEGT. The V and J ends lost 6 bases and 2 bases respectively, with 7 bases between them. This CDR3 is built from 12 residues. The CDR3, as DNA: TGTGCCAGCAGCGCACGACAAGAGACCCAGTACTTC. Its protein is CASSARQETQYF.

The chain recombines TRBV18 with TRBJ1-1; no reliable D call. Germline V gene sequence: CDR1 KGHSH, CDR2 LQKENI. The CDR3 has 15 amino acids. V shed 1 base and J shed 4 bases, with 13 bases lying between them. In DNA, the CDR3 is TGTGCCAGCTCACCACGCGGAGGGTGGGGCACTGAAGCTTTCTTT. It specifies CASSPRGGWGTEAFF.

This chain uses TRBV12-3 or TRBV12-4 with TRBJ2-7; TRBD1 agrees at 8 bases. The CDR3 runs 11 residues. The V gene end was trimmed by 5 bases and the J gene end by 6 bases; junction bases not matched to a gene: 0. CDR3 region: CASSDRGEQYF. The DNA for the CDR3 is TGTGCCAGCAGTGACAGGGGCGAGCAGTACTTC.

The CDR3 is CASSSPGQGHYEQYF. In nucleotides, the CDR3 is TGTGCCAGCAGTTCACCGGGACAGGGGCACTACGAGCAGTACTTC. J is TRBJ2-7 and V is TRBV27; 10 nucleotides line up with TRBD1. Germline trimming cut 4 bases from V and 3 bases from J; bases unmatched to any gene: 6. The CDR3 loop spans 15 amino acids. Germline V lookup: CDR1 MNHEY, CDR2 SMNVEV (reference sequence).